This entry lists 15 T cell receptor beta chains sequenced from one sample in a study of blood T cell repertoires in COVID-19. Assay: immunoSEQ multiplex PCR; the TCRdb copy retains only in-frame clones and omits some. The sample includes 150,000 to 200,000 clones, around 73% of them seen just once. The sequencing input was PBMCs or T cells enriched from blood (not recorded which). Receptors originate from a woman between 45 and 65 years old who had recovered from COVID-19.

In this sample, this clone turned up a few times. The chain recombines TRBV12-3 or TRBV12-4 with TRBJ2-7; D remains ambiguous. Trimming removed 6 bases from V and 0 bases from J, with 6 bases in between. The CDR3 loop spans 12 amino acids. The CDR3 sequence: CASSSSSYEQYF. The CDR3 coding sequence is TGTGCCAGCAGCTCTAGCTCCTACGAGCAGTACTTC.

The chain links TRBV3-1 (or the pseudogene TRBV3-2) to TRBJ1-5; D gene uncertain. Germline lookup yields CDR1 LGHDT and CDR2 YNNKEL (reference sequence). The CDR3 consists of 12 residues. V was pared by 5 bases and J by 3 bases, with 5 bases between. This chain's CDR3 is CASSFYNQPQHF. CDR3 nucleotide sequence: TGTGCCAGCAGCTTTTACAATCAGCCCCAGCATTTT.

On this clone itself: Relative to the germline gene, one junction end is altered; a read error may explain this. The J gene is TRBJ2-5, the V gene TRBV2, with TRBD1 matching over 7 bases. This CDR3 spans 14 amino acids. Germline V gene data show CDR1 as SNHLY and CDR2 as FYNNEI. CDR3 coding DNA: TGTGCCAGCAGGACAGGGACAGCTCAAGGGACCCAGTACTTC. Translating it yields CASRTGTAQGTQYF.

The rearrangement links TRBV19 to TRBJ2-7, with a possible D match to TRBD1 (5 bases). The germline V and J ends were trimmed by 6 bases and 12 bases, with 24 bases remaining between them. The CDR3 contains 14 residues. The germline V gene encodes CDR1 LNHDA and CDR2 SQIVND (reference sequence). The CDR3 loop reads CASSDGNDRKLLYF. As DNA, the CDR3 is TGTGCCAGTAGCGACGGTAATGACAGAAAACTCCTGTACTTC.

DNA of the CDR3: TGTGCCATGAGCTCCTACAATGAGCAGTTCTTC. Its protein is CAMSSYNEQFF. The chain links TRBV10-3 to TRBJ2-1; D not resolved. The germline V gene has CDR1 ENHRY and CDR2 SYGVKD. This CDR3 has 11 residues. The V end was cut by 9 bases, the J end by 0 bases, with 3 bases between.

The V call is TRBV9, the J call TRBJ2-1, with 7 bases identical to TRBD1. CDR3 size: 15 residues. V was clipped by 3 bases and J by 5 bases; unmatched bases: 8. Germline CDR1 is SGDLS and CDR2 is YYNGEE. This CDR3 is CASSEGDRAHNEQFF. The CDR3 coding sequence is TGTGCCAGCAGCGAGGGCGACAGGGCCCACAATGAGCAGTTCTTC.

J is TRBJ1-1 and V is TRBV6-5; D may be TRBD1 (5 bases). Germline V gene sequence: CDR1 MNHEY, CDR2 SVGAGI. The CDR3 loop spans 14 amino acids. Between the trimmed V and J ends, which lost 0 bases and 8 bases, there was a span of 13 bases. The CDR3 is CASSYSITGNEAFF. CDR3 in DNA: TGTGCCAGCAGTTACTCGATAACAGGTAACGAAGCTTTCTTT.

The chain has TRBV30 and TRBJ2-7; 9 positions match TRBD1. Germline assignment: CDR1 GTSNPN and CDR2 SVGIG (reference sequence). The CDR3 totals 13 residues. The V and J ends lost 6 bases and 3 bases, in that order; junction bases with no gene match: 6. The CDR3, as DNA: TGTGCCTGCCAGACAGGGGGACTCTACGAGCAGTACTTC. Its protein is CACQTGGLYEQYF.

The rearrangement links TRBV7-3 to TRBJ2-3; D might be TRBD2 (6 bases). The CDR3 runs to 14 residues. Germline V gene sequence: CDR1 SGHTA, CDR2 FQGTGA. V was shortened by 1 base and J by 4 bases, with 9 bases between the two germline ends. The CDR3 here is CASSLSGRSDTQYF. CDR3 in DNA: TGTGCCAGCAGCTTAAGTGGGAGGTCAGATACGCAGTATTTT.

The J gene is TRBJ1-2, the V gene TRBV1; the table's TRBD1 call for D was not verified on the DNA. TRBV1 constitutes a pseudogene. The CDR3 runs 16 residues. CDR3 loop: CTSSQSRVDRNYGYTF. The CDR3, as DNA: TGCACCAGCAGCCAATCCCGCGTGGACAGGAACTATGGCTACACCTTC.

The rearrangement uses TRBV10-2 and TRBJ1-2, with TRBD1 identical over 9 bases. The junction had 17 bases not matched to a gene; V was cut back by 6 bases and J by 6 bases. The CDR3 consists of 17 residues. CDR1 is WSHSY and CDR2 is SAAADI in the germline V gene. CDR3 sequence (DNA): TGCGCCAGCAGCCCCGGCCCTTGGACAGGGGAGGGAAATGGCTACACCTTC. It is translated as CASSPGPWTGEGNGYTF.

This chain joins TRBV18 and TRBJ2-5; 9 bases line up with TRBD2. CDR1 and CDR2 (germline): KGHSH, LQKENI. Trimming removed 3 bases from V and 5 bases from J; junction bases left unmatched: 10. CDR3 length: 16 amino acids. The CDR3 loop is CASSPRSGSLGETQYF. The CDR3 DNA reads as TGTGCCAGCTCACCGCGTAGCGGGAGTCTAGGGGAGACCCAGTACTTC.

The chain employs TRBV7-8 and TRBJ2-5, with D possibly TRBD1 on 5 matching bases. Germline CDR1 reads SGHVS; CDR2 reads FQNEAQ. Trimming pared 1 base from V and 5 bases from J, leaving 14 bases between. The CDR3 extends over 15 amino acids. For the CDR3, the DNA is TGTGCCAGCAGCTTAGGGATCCAGGGAAGGGAGACCCAGTACTTC. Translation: CASSLGIQGRETQYF.

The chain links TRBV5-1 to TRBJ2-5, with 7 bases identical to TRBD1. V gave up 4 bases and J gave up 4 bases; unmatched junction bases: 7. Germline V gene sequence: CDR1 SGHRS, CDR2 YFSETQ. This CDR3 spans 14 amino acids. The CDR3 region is CASSPSTGSETQYF. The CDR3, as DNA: TGCGCCAGCAGCCCTTCGACAGGGTCAGAGACCCAGTACTTC.

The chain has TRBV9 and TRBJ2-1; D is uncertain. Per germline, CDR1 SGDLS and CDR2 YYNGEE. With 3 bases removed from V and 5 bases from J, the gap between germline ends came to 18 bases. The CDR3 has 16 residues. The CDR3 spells CASSALTGYQNNEQFF. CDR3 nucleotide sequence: TGTGCCAGCAGCGCCCTGACTGGGTACCAAAACAATGAGCAGTTCTTC.